These 28 T cell receptor beta chains originate from one sample sequenced in a study of blood T cell repertoires in COVID-19. Repertoires were generated with immunoSEQ multiplex PCR, while TCRdb's copy carries only in-frame clones and drops some. The sample includes 200,000 to 250,000 clones, about 91% of them seen just once. The sample taken for sequencing was peripheral blood. The receptors were gathered from a woman in her twenties or thirties with COVID-19, enrolled during active disease.

The chain combines TRBV4-3 with TRBJ2-5; 10 nucleotides match TRBD1. Germline-derived CDR1 and CDR2 are LGHNA and YSLEER. CDR3 size: 14 residues. Trimming removed 4 bases from V and 3 bases from J; junction bases left unmatched: 2. The DNA of the CDR3 is TGCGCCAGCAGCCGAGGGACAGGGGAAGAGACCCAGTACTTC. Protein: CASSRGTGEETQYF.

The chain couples TRBV28 to TRBJ2-1; D is unresolved. Germline CDR1 reads MDHEN; CDR2 reads SYDVKM. Trimming cost V 5 bases and J 3 bases, with 20 bases left between them. There are 17 residues in the CDR3. DNA of the CDR3: TGTGCCAGCAGTCAGTTATTCCTAGGAACGCACTACAATGAGCAGTTCTTC. This gives the protein CASSQLFLGTHYNEQFF.

This clone was observed a handful of times. This rearrangement joins TRBV28 to TRBJ1-6, with a weak D call TRBD1 (5 bases). The CDR3 is 16 amino acids. V gave up 0 bases and J gave up 8 bases, with 14 bases separating them. CDR1 is MDHEN, CDR2 SYDVKM, per germline. CDR3 protein: CASSLWGGMLDSPLHF. Written as DNA, the CDR3 is TGTGCCAGCAGTTTATGGGGGGGGATGCTGGATTCACCCCTCCACTTT. Filled out from reference TRBV28 and TRBJ1-6, the complete variable domain reads DVKVTQSSRYLVKRTGEKVFLECVQDMDHENMFWYRQDPGLGLRLIYFSYDVKMKEKGDIPEGYSVSREKKERFSLILESASTNQTSMYLCASSLWGGMLDSPLHFGNGTRLTVT.

The rearrangement uses TRBV14 and TRBJ1-2; D gene unclear. Germline V CDR1 and CDR2: SGHDN, FVKESK. V was pared by 1 base and J by 5 bases, with 14 bases between. CDR3 length: 15 residues. The CDR3 DNA is TGTGCCAGCAGCCAAGGGGAGGCCAGTGTATATGGCTACACCTTC. Amino acid sequence: CASSQGEASVYGYTF.

The rearrangement uses TRBV7-9 and TRBJ1-2, with D unresolved. This CDR3 has 13 residues. V was clipped by 1 base and J by 5 bases, with 8 bases between them. CDR1 and CDR2 (germline): SEHNR, FQNEAQ (reference sequence). The CDR3, as DNA: TGTGCCAGCAGCTTAGTAGTAGCATATGGCTACACCTTC. Its protein product is CASSLVVAYGYTF. Drawing the rest from reference TRBV7-9 and TRBJ1-2, the complete variable domain is DTGVSQNPRHKITKRGQNVTFRCDPISEHNRLYWYRQTLGQGPEFLTYFQNEAQLEKSRLLSDRFSAERPKGSFSTLEIQRTEQGDSAMYLCASSLVVAYGYTFGSGTRLTVV.

Comments on this clone: Other nucleotide sequences in the sample specify the same CDR3. The chain carries TRBV6-5 and TRBJ1-1; D unresolved. Trimming took 6 bases from V and 5 from J, leaving 10 bases between them. Germline V lookup: CDR1 MNHEY, CDR2 SVGAGI. This CDR3 has 12 residues. As DNA, the CDR3 is TGTGCCAGCAGCAGCGGTGGGACTGAAGCTTTCTTT. The encoded protein is CASSSGGTEAFF.

This clone was counted only a few times. The chain carries TRBV12-2 and TRBJ2-7; the table names TRBD1, a call not compared with the DNA. TRBV12-2 is a pseudogene. The CDR3 loop spans 14 amino acids. This chain's CDR3 is CASRDRGHSYEQYV. DNA of the CDR3: TGTGCAAGTCGTGACAGGGGACACTCCTACGAGCAGTACGTC.

The chain combines TRBV25-1 with TRBJ1-2; D perhaps matches TRBD1 (5 bases). CDR1 MGHDK and CDR2 SYGVNS come from the germline V gene. V was clipped by 3 bases and J by 5 bases, with 16 bases between them. The CDR3 has 15 amino acids. In DNA form, the CDR3 reads TGTGCCAGCAGTGATCTGGACACCAACCGATATGGCTACACCTTC. This sequence encodes CASSDLDTNRYGYTF.

This chain joins TRBV5-4 and TRBJ2-1; possibly TRBD2 for D (7 bases). V lost 2 bases to trimming and J lost 4 bases, with 13 bases between them. The CDR3 is made up of 15 amino acids. The V gene's germline CDR1 is SGHNT and CDR2 YYREEE (reference sequence). CDR3 nucleotide sequence: TGTGCCAGCAGCTTACCCGGGGGGCGATACAATGAGCAGTTCTTC. Its protein product is CASSLPGGRYNEQFF.

In this sample, this clone turned up once. This rearrangement joins TRBV19 to TRBJ2-1, with D perhaps matching TRBD2 (6 bases). CDR3 length: 10 amino acids. Per the germline V gene, CDR1 is LNHDA and CDR2 is SQIVND (reference sequence). The CDR3 spells CATSFNEQFF. CDR3 bases: TGTGCTACTAGCTTCAATGAGCAGTTCTTC.

The chain carries TRBV24-1 and TRBJ2-1; 10 nucleotides align to TRBD2. The J segment lost 9 bases and the V segment lost 12 bases, leaving 13 bases of the junction unmatched. This CDR3 has 14 amino acids. CDR1 is KGHDR, CDR2 SFDVKD, per germline. The CDR3 DNA is TGTGCCCCCCCGCAGGCTAGCGGGAGTGGTGAGCAGTTCTTC. This sequence encodes CAPPQASGSGEQFF.

The genes are TRBV7-8 and TRBJ2-1; 10 bases are a match to TRBD2. Germline CDR1 SGHVS, CDR2 FQNEAQ. V dropped 1 base and J dropped 8; count of bases not matched to a gene: 5. CDR3 length: 15 residues. The CDR3 region is CASSLGAGGPDEQFF. The CDR3 bases are TGTGCCAGCAGCTTAGGAGCGGGGGGGCCTGATGAGCAGTTCTTC.

The chain uses TRBV5-6 and TRBJ2-7; 7 bases match TRBD1. The V and J ends lost 5 bases and 4 bases, in that order; junction bases with no gene match: 9. From germline, CDR1 is SGHDT and CDR2 YYEEEE. There are 14 residues in the CDR3. CDR3 bases: TGTGCCAGCAGTCCTGGGACAGTCCGTTACGAGCAGTACTTC. As protein: CASSPGTVRYEQYF.

This clone was picked up one time. V and J are TRBV7-2 and TRBJ2-2, with TRBD1 as a possible D gene (5 bases). The germline V and J ends were trimmed by 2 bases and 2 bases, with 12 bases remaining between them. Germline V gives CDR1 SGHTA, CDR2 FQGNSA. The CDR3 spans 16 residues. The CDR3 DNA follows: TGTGCCAGCAGCTTATGGGCCAGGGTCAACACCGGGGAGCTGTTTTTT. As protein: CASSLWARVNTGELFF. Using reference TRBV7-2 and TRBJ2-2 for the parts outside the CDR3, the full variable domain is GAGVSQSPSNKVTEKGKDVELRCDPISGHTALYWYRQSLGQGLEFLIYFQGNSAPDKSGLPSDRFSAERTGGSVSTLTIQRTQQEDSAVYLCASSLWARVNTGELFFGEGSRLTVL.

V usage is TRBV4-1 and J usage is TRBJ2-7; no clear D gene. The V end was cut by 0 bases, the J end by 6 bases, with 6 bases between. This CDR3 has 12 amino acids. CDR1 and CDR2 (germline): MGHRA, YSYEKL. CDR3 in amino acids: CASSQDRSEQYF. In nucleotides, the CDR3 is TGCGCCAGCAGCCAAGACAGGTCCGAGCAGTACTTC.

J is TRBJ1-6 and V is TRBV2; possible D gene TRBD1, 5 bases. Per the germline V gene, CDR1 is SNHLY and CDR2 is FYNNEI. CDR3 length equals 12 residues. V gave up 10 bases and J gave up 7 bases, with 11 bases separating them. CDR3 sequence: CATTVSNSPLHF. The CDR3 DNA reads as TGTGCCACGACAGTTTCCAATTCACCCCTCCACTTT.

V gene TRBV6-5 combines with J gene TRBJ1-3; 10 positions agree with TRBD1. The V gene's germline CDR1 is MNHEY and CDR2 SVGAGI. The CDR3 runs 16 residues. Germline trimming cut 3 bases from V and 1 base from J; bases unmatched to any gene: 3. The CDR3 DNA follows: TGTGCCAGCAGTTATGGGGACAGGGGTTCTGGAAACACCATATATTTT. Its protein is CASSYGDRGSGNTIYF.

V gene TRBV3-1 (or the pseudogene TRBV3-2) combines with J gene TRBJ2-2, with 7 positions matching TRBD1. This CDR3 comprises 17 residues. Germline V lookup: CDR1 LGHDT, CDR2 YNNKEL (reference sequence). The V gene end was trimmed by 4 bases and the J gene end by 0 bases; junction bases not matched to a gene: 8. The CDR3 spells CASSPIRGSPNTGELFF. DNA for the CDR3: TGTGCCAGCAGCCCCATCAGGGGGAGTCCGAACACCGGGGAGCTGTTTTTT.

This chain connects TRBV27 to TRBJ2-3; TRBD1 aligns across 7 bases. The CDR3 has 12 residues. Germline CDR1 reads MNHEY; CDR2 reads SMNVEV (reference sequence). V trimming: 6 bases; J trimming: 5 bases; junction bases outside the gene matches: 2. In DNA, the CDR3 is TGTGCCAGCAGACGGACAGGAGATACGCAGTATTTT. Protein product: CASRRTGDTQYF.

The chain joins TRBV5-4 to TRBJ2-5; D call uncertain. Germline V gene lookup returns CDR1 SGHNT and CDR2 YYREEE (reference sequence). Trimming removed 1 base from V and 0 bases from J, with 7 bases in between. This CDR3 contains 14 residues. DNA of the CDR3: TGTGCCAGCAGCTTGCCCCAATACCAAGAGACCCAGTACTTC. Protein: CASSLPQYQETQYF.

The rearrangement joins TRBV28 to TRBJ2-1; TRBD2 matches 14 bases. The CDR3 contains 16 residues. V shed 5 bases and J 7 bases; nucleotides not matched to a gene: 7. Germline assignment: CDR1 MDHEN and CDR2 SYDVKM. The DNA of the CDR3 is TGTGCCAGCAGTGCAGGGACTAGCGGGAGTTGGAATGAGCAGTTCTTC. It encodes CASSAGTSGSWNEQFF.

The J gene is TRBJ1-6, the V gene TRBV7-2; 7 bases match TRBD1. The V and J ends lost 1 base and 8 bases, in that order; junction bases with no gene match: 5. This CDR3 is built from 15 residues. CDR1 SGHTA and CDR2 FQGNSA come from the germline V gene. The CDR3 coding sequence is TGTGCCAGCAGCTTAGTAGGGGGCCGGGATTCACCCCTCCACTTT. The encoded protein is CASSLVGGRDSPLHF. The complete variable domain, with remaining parts taken from reference TRBV7-2 and TRBJ1-6, reads GAGVSQSPSNKVTEKGKDVELRCDPISGHTALYWYRQSLGQGLEFLIYFQGNSAPDKSGLPSDRFSAERTGGSVSTLTIQRTQQEDSAVYLCASSLVGGRDSPLHFGNGTRLTVT.

This CDR3 is CASSQDFASNEQFF. CDR3 coding DNA: TGCGCCAGCAGCCAAGATTTTGCGAGCAATGAGCAGTTCTTC. The chain couples TRBV4-3 to TRBJ2-1, with D hard to call. This CDR3 spans 14 amino acids. V was trimmed by 0 bases and J by 6 bases, leaving 9 bases between them. Germline assignment: CDR1 LGHNA and CDR2 YSLEER.

The gene calls are TRBV6-2 or TRBV6-3 and TRBJ2-7; D uncertain. Trimming left V 3 bases short and J 5 bases short, with 23 bases between. Germline V CDR1 and CDR2: MNHEY, SVGEGT. This CDR3 contains 17 residues. The CDR3 is CASSYFLPGSPFHEQYF. The CDR3 coding sequence is TGTGCCAGCAGTTATTTCCTCCCGGGTAGCCCGTTCCACGAGCAGTACTTC.

The sample holds a few counts of this clone. This chain uses TRBV6-4 with TRBJ2-1; 7 bases agree with TRBD2. With V trimmed by 3 bases and J by 2 bases, 4 bases remained unmatched. The CDR3 runs to 15 residues. Looked up from germline, CDR1 is MRHNA and CDR2 is SNTAGT. CDR3 sequence (DNA): TGTGCCAGCAGTGAGGCTAGCGGAACCTACAATGAGCAGTTCTTC. Encoded protein: CASSEASGTYNEQFF.

The CDR3, as DNA: TGTGCCAGCAGTTCCGGGACTAGCGGGGGCCCAGGTACGCAGTATTTT. As protein: CASSSGTSGGPGTQYF. The gene calls are TRBV2 and TRBJ2-3; 14 bases fit TRBD2. CDR1 and CDR2 from the germline V gene are SNHLY and FYNNEI. This CDR3 region has 16 residues. Losses at the gene ends were 5 bases for V and 8 bases for J; bases not matched to a gene: 9. Looking up the rest from reference TRBV2 and TRBJ2-3 gives the full variable domain: EPEVTQTPSHQVTQMGQEVILRCVPISNHLYFYWYRQILGQKVEFLVSFYNNEISEKSEIFDDQFSVERPDGSNFTLKIRSTKLEDSAMYFCASSSGTSGGPGTQYFGPGTRLTVL.

This clone appeared a single time. The genes are TRBV14 and TRBJ1-6, with D possibly TRBD1 on 6 matching bases. Germline V gene data show CDR1 as SGHDN and CDR2 as FVKESK. V was trimmed by 3 bases and J by 8 bases, leaving 8 bases between them. CDR3 length: 13 residues. The CDR3 nucleotides read TGTGCCAGCAGCCACCAGGGGTATTCACCCCTCCACTTT. Protein product: CASSHQGYSPLHF.

The gene calls are TRBV2 and TRBJ2-3, with TRBD1 as a possible D gene (6 bases). The CDR3 has 14 residues. Trimming shortened V by 2 bases and J by 2 bases, and 8 bases separated the two germline ends. Germline values: CDR1 SNHLY, CDR2 FYNNEI. The CDR3: CASSEQGTTDTQYF. DNA for the CDR3: TGTGCCAGCAGTGAACAGGGGACCACAGATACGCAGTATTTT. The full variable domain, its missing parts supplied by reference TRBV2 and TRBJ2-3, is EPEVTQTPSHQVTQMGQEVILRCVPISNHLYFYWYRQILGQKVEFLVSFYNNEISEKSEIFDDQFSVERPDGSNFTLKIRSTKLEDSAMYFCASSEQGTTDTQYFGPGTRLTVL.